This T cell receptor (beta chain) was observed in a study of Graves' ophthalmopathy and Graves' hyperthyroidism. The wider study: Peripheral blood was collected at initial diagnosis, before any treatment.

CAS ≥3, NOSPECS ≥4, moderate-to-severe activity and duration under 3 months marked donors with ophthalmopathy. Patients with other autoimmune diseases, uncontrolled infections, pregnancy or lactation were excluded. The CDR3 loop spans 12 amino acids. Germline-derived CDR1 and CDR2 are MNHEY and SMNVEV (reference sequence). Trimming left V 9 bases short and J 5 bases short, with 13 bases between. Amplification of TCR beta CDR3 regions used RNA transcripts. Second-round multiplex PCR followed a first-round RT-PCR using HTBI primers. TCRdb itself ran the multiplex PCR reads through MiXCR, one entry per CDR3 protein. The table records 340,000 or so distinct CDR3 sequences, roughly 15% of them present only once. This clonotype was detected many times.

V is TRBV27 and J is TRBJ1-1; D might be TRBD1 (6 bases). The sample taken for sequencing was peripheral blood. The TCR comes from an adult man with Graves' ophthalmopathy. The CDR3 DNA reads TGTGCCAGTTCAAAGGGGGGTACTGAAGCTTTCTTT. Residues: CASSKGGTEAFF.